This T cell receptor beta chain was sequenced for a study of T cells in Graves' hyperthyroidism and ophthalmopathy. The CDR3 extends over 16 amino acids. V shed 3 bases and J shed 1 base, with 16 bases lying between them. Germline V gives CDR1 SGHKS, CDR2 YYEKEE (reference sequence). Amplified regions were TCR beta CDR3 sequences from RNA transcripts. A set of HTBI primers served as the primers for a first-round RT-PCR of the TCR CDR3. TCRdb used MiXCR to reprocess the multiplex PCR reads, holding one entry per CDR3 protein. The table has about 700,000 distinct CDR3 sequences, 13% to 15% seen once; the top ten hold 10%. This clonotype was seen a handful of times.

The genes are TRBV5-5 and TRBJ2-5, with D perhaps TRBD2 (5 bases). This clonotype originated in a woman under 30 with Graves' hyperthyroidism. Sequenced material: blood. The CDR3 reads CASSSMRAGVQETQYF. As DNA, the CDR3 is TGTGCCAGCAGCTCGATGAGGGCTGGGGTCCAAGAGACCCAGTACTTC.